These 17 T cell receptor beta chains share one sample of origin, sequenced in a study of CD4 T cells in relation to SARS-CoV-2 and coronaviruses (dated by TCRdb to the early 2020s). CD4+ T cells from unexposed donors were collected before the COVID-19 pandemic (2011-2018). After less than 13 days of culture, CD4+ T cells were isolated with the EasySep CD4+ T cell isolation kit. Their antigens are not known. The library was prepared using the immunoSEQ multiplex PCR assay. Held by TCRdb, this immuneACCESS table contains in-frame sequences only and omits some clones. Under half of the omission traces to an unresolved V gene where checked; the cause of the rest is unknown. Here the sample has roughly 18,000 clones; over 70% occur a single time. The ten largest clones represent 25% to 35% of the sample. The sequencing input was CD4+ T cells from PBMCs, cultured in vitro. The receptors stem from a human donor in good health.

The gene calls are TRBV11-2 and TRBJ1-1; D gene uncertain. This CDR3 region has 12 residues. CDR1 and CDR2 (germline): SGHAT, FQNNGV. Trimming stripped 5 bases from V and 0 bases from J, with 4 bases between. The CDR3 nucleotides are TGTGCCAGCAGCGCGATGAACACTGAAGCTTTCTTT. Its protein is CASSAMNTEAFF. Looking up the rest from reference TRBV11-2 and TRBJ1-1 gives the full variable domain: EAGVAQSPRYKIIEKRQSVAFWCNPISGHATLYWYQQILGQGPKLLIQFQNNGVVDDSQLPKDRFSAERLKGVDSTLKIQPAKLEDSAVYLCASSAMNTEAFFGQGTRLTVV.

This clone was counted a few times. CDR3 in DNA: TGTGCCAGCAGTTTATCGTTAATAGGGACAAGGGTAAATGGCTACACCTTC. Protein: CASSLSLIGTRVNGYTF. The V gene is TRBV27, the J gene TRBJ1-2, with a weak D call TRBD1 (6 bases). The CDR3 spans 17 residues. The germline CDR1 and CDR2 sequences are MNHEY and SMNVEV (reference sequence). V was cut by 0 bases and J by 6 bases, with 20 bases left in between.

The J gene is TRBJ2-1, the V gene TRBV6-4; D not resolved. Germline V gene sequence: CDR1 MRHNA, CDR2 SNTAGT. This CDR3 has 16 residues. V shed 2 bases and J shed 0 bases, with 11 bases lying between them. Here the CDR3 DNA reads TGTGCCAGCAGTGACGGAAGATCGAGCTCCTACAATGAGCAGTTCTTC. It encodes CASSDGRSSSYNEQFF.

This clone was observed a few times. The chain joins TRBV4-1 to TRBJ2-1; tentatively, D is TRBD2 (5 bases). This CDR3 has 16 residues. Deletions cut 2 bases from V and 1 base from J, with 12 bases between. Germline lookup yields CDR1 MGHRA and CDR2 YSYEKL. CDR3 coding DNA: TGCGCCAGCAGCCAACTACTAGGACGGTCCTACAATGAGCAGTTCTTC. Translating it yields CASSQLLGRSYNEQFF.

J is TRBJ1-5 and V is TRBV2, with 8 bases matching TRBD1. Per germline, CDR1 SNHLY and CDR2 FYNNEI. The V gene end was trimmed by 4 bases and the J gene end by 4 bases; junction bases not matched to a gene: 0. CDR3 length equals 13 residues. The CDR3 sequence: CASSGQGNQPQHF. For the CDR3, the DNA is TGTGCCAGCAGTGGACAGGGGAATCAGCCCCAGCATTTT.

The V call is TRBV12-3 or TRBV12-4, the J call TRBJ1-6; D is unclear. This CDR3 region has 13 residues. The V end was cut by 4 bases, the J end by 9 bases, with 10 bases between. CDR3 nucleotides: TGTGCCAGCAGTTCGCGGTCACCTTCACCCCTCCACTTT. As protein: CASSSRSPSPLHF.

The V and J genes are TRBV12-3 or TRBV12-4 and TRBJ2-3; D is ambiguous. Deletions cut 3 bases from V and 1 base from J, with 5 bases between. The CDR3 runs to 13 residues. CDR3 sequence reads: CASSFTRTDTQYF. DNA of the CDR3: TGTGCCAGCAGTTTCACCCGCACAGATACGCAGTATTTT.

V usage is TRBV6-5 and J usage is TRBJ1-1; D unresolved. This CDR3 comprises 14 residues. The V gene's germline CDR1 is MNHEY and CDR2 SVGAGI. Trimming left V 7 bases short and J 1 base short, with 13 bases between. In DNA, the CDR3 is TGTGCCAGCATTTGGCTTACAACGAACACTGAAGCTTTCTTT. Protein product: CASIWLTTNTEAFF.

CDR3 in DNA: TGCAGCTCAGAACTTTGGGGTTCGGAGACCCAGTACTTC. Translating it yields CSSELWGSETQYF. The chain employs TRBV29-1 and TRBJ2-5, with D hard to call. CDR3 length: 13 amino acids. CDR1 is SQVTM and CDR2 is ANQGSEA in the germline V gene. V lost 8 bases and J 5 bases, leaving 18 bases between the germline ends. The full variable domain, completed using reference TRBV29-1 and TRBJ2-5, is SAVISQKPSRDICQRGTSLTIQCQVDSQVTMMFWYRQQPGQSLTLIATANQGSEATYESGFVIDKFPISRPNLTFSTLTVSNMSPEDSSIYLCSSELWGSETQYFGPGTRLLVL.

On this clone: The junction and the germline gene differ at one end; a read error may be behind it. The rearrangement uses TRBV6-6 and TRBJ1-1, with D unresolved. CDR1 and CDR2 from the germline V gene are MNHNY and SVGAGI (reference sequence). The CDR3 totals 13 residues. CDR3 region: CASSPDTRGSEIF. CDR3 DNA sequence: TGTGCCAGCAGTCCCGACACCCGAGGAAGTGAGATCTTT.

V is TRBV6-4 and J is TRBJ2-5; D unresolved. Germline CDR1 and CDR2: MRHNA and SNTAGT. The CDR3 spans 11 residues. V dropped 10 bases and J dropped 5 bases, with 11 bases sitting between them. DNA of the CDR3: TGTGCCATTAGGGCGAGGGAGACCCAGTACTTC. It yields the protein CAIRARETQYF.

The chain is built from TRBV6-5 and TRBJ1-2, with TRBD1 matching 8 bases. The V gene's germline CDR1 is MNHEY and CDR2 SVGAGI. This CDR3 has 14 residues. The V segment lost 5 bases and the J segment 8 bases; nucleotides outside the gene matches: 10. CDR3 loop: CASSTGQGSGGYTF. As DNA, the CDR3 is TGTGCCAGCAGTACTGGACAGGGATCAGGGGGCTACACCTTC.

In its sample, this clone ranks as hyperexpanded. This chain uses TRBV6-6 with TRBJ1-2; the D is unclear. Trimming removed 2 bases at V and 1 base at J, with 8 bases between. The length of the CDR3 is 14 residues. CDR1 is MNHNY and CDR2 is SVGAGI in the germline V gene (reference sequence). The CDR3 spells CASSYQVVNYGYTF. In DNA form, the CDR3 reads TGTGCCAGCAGTTACCAAGTCGTTAACTATGGCTACACCTTC.

This chain connects TRBV5-6 to TRBJ2-1; 12 positions agree with TRBD2. Germline V gene sequence: CDR1 SGHDT, CDR2 YYEEEE. V shed 2 bases and J 4 bases; nucleotides not matched to a gene: 7. The CDR3 has 17 amino acids. The DNA of the CDR3 is TGTGCCAGCAGCTTCGTTCTAGCGGGAGGGTTGTACAATGAGCAGTTCTTC. Translating it yields CASSFVLAGGLYNEQFF.

This clone was picked up a small number of times. This sequence joins TRBV25-1 and TRBJ2-2; D is undetermined. Deletions cut 3 bases from V and 2 bases from J, with 13 bases between. The CDR3 consists of 16 residues. Germline CDR1 reads MGHDK; CDR2 reads SYGVNS. The CDR3 region is CASSESGKGNTGELFF. In nucleotides, the CDR3 is TGTGCCAGCAGTGAGTCCGGAAAGGGCAACACCGGGGAGCTGTTTTTT.

V is TRBV3-1 (or the pseudogene TRBV3-2) and J is TRBJ1-5; 7 bases line up with TRBD1. The CDR3 length is 15 residues. Germline values: CDR1 LGHDT, CDR2 YNNKEL (reference sequence). Losses at the gene ends were 2 bases for V and 4 bases for J; bases not matched to a gene: 5. The CDR3 DNA sequence: TGTGCCAGCAGCCAAAGAGGGACAGAGAATCAGCCCCAGCATTTT. Translation: CASSQRGTENQPQHF.

V usage is TRBV7-3 and J usage is TRBJ1-5; D is ambiguous. Germline V gene sequence: CDR1 SGHTA, CDR2 FQGTGA. The CDR3 has 14 amino acids. The V end lost 0 bases, the J end lost 3 bases, and 6 bases lay between the germline ends. The CDR3 DNA sequence: TGTGCCAGCAGCTTAACTCGGACCAATCAGCCCCAGCATTTT. Protein product: CASSLTRTNQPQHF.